The 25 T cell receptor beta chains below come from one sample, sequenced in a study of blood T cells in healthy people across ages. A sample-barcoded 5' primer and a J-beta primer mix were used in a second PCR of about 6 to 12 cycles. TCRdb re-called the 5' RACE reads through MiXCR, storing one row per CDR3 protein. In the table there are more than 600,000 distinct CDR3 sequences, more than 20% of which are singletons. This sample also appeared in a second study, on T cells of mothers and their children.

Input material: blood. Source of these receptors: a boy younger than 18 in good health.

J is TRBJ2-2 and V is TRBV28, with 9 nucleotides matching TRBD1. V lost 5 bases and J lost 0; bases outside the gene matches: 13. Germline V gene data show CDR1 as MDHEN and CDR2 as SYDVKM. The CDR3 contains 19 residues. The CDR3 spells CASSGTGFLRPTNTGELFF. The CDR3, as DNA: TGTGCCAGCAGTGGGACAGGGTTCCTGCGTCCGACGAACACCGGGGAGCTGTTTTTT. The full variable domain, with the rest looked up from reference TRBV28 and TRBJ2-2, is DVKVTQSSRYLVKRTGEKVFLECVQDMDHENMFWYRQDPGLGLRLIYFSYDVKMKEKGDIPEGYSVSREKKERFSLILESASTNQTSMYLCASSGTGFLRPTNTGELFFGEGSRLTVL.

The chain joins TRBV12-3 or TRBV12-4 to TRBJ2-7, with D unresolved. The V end lost 3 bases, the J end lost 2 bases, and 11 bases lay between the germline ends. This CDR3 comprises 14 residues. The CDR3: CASSLYEDAYEQYF. DNA of the CDR3: TGTGCCAGCAGTTTGTACGAAGACGCCTACGAGCAGTACTTC.

This clonotype appeared a few times. The gene calls are TRBV12-3 or TRBV12-4 and TRBJ1-5; D is unresolved. This CDR3 has 14 residues. The ends were cut back, 3 bases at V and 4 bases at J, with 10 bases in the middle. The CDR3 reads CASSFGQPNQPQHF. The CDR3 coding sequence is TGTGCCAGCAGTTTTGGGCAGCCAAATCAGCCCCAGCATTTT.

In this sample, this clonotype turned up a few times. Written as DNA, the CDR3 is TGTGCCAGCAGCCCCCACCCTCGGGACTCGCTGAGTAGGGGTACGCAGTATTTT. It codes for CASSPHPRDSLSRGTQYF. The chain has TRBV9 and TRBJ2-3, with TRBD2 as a possible D gene (6 bases). The germline V and J ends were trimmed by 4 bases and 8 bases, with 29 bases remaining between them. The CDR3 runs to 18 residues. Looked up from germline, CDR1 is SGDLS and CDR2 is YYNGEE. The complete variable domain, with remaining parts taken from reference TRBV9 and TRBJ2-3, reads DSGVTQTPKHLITATGQRVTLRCSPRSGDLSVYWYQQSLDQGLQFLIQYYNGEERAKGNILERFSAQQFPDLHSELNLSSLELGDSALYFCASSPHPRDSLSRGTQYFGPGTRLTVL.

The rearrangement links TRBV3-1 to TRBJ1-1; 9 bases agree with TRBD1. Germline CDR1 reads LGHDT; CDR2 reads YNNKEL (reference sequence). V lost 7 bases to trimming and J lost 1 base; unmatched junction nucleotides: 7. The CDR3 is 15 residues long. The CDR3 protein is CASTYRGQRNTEAFF. The CDR3 nucleotides are TGTGCCAGCACCTACAGGGGGCAAAGGAACACTGAAGCTTTCTTT.

The rearrangement uses TRBV5-1 and TRBJ2-1, with TRBD2 matching over 10 bases. The CDR3 totals 15 residues. The trim removed 5 bases at V and 2 bases at J, leaving 4 bases unmatched. Germline assignment: CDR1 SGHRS and CDR2 YFSETQ. The CDR3 DNA is TGCGCCAGCAGGAAGCGGGAGGGCCCCTACAATGAGCAGTTCTTC. It is translated as CASRKREGPYNEQFF.

CDR3 region: CASSTRLGQGAGYTF. The DNA of the CDR3 is TGTGCCAGCAGCACACGACTCGGACAGGGGGCAGGCTACACCTTC. V gene TRBV7-2 combines with J gene TRBJ1-2; 11 bases agree with TRBD1. Looked up from germline, CDR1 is SGHTA and CDR2 is FQGNSA. V shed 5 bases and J 8 bases; nucleotides not matched to a gene: 10. The CDR3 extends over 15 amino acids.

The chain uses TRBV12-3 or TRBV12-4 and TRBJ2-5; TRBD1 matches 10 bases. V shed 5 bases and J 5 bases; nucleotides not matched to a gene: 14. CDR3 length: 17 amino acids. This CDR3 is CASSQEAAGQGSETQYF. The CDR3 nucleotides read TGTGCCAGCAGTCAGGAAGCGGCGGGACAGGGGAGCGAGACCCAGTACTTC.

The chain combines TRBV18 with TRBJ2-5, with D maybe TRBD2 (6 bases). Per the germline V gene, CDR1 is KGHSH and CDR2 is LQKENI. This CDR3 region has 13 residues. V lost 2 bases and J 5 bases, leaving 9 bases between the germline ends. The CDR3 sequence is CASSPTREETQYF. The CDR3 bases are TGTGCCAGCTCACCAACCCGGGAGGAGACCCAGTACTTC.

This sequence joins TRBV10-3 and TRBJ2-6; TRBD2 might be the D (5 bases). Germline V gene lookup returns CDR1 ENHRY and CDR2 SYGVKD. Deletions cut 3 bases from V and 4 bases from J, with 13 bases between. This CDR3 spans 16 amino acids. CDR3 protein: CAISEHEGPGANVLTF. The CDR3 DNA reads as TGTGCCATCAGTGAACATGAGGGTCCGGGGGCCAACGTCCTGACTTTC.

The chain has TRBV6-5 and TRBJ2-5; 7 bases match TRBD1. TRBJ2-7 explains the end of the DNA better; the J call may be wrong. This CDR3 is built from 16 residues. Per germline, CDR1 MNHEY and CDR2 SVGAGI. This CDR3 reads CASSSSTGMLSYEQYF. The CDR3, as DNA: TGTGCCAGCAGTTCGTCGACAGGGATGCTCTCCTACGAGCAGTACTTC.

V and J are TRBV24-1 and TRBJ2-1; TRBD2 agrees at 8 bases. This CDR3 spans 20 amino acids. Germline loops: CDR1 KGHDR, CDR2 SFDVKD. V trimming: 0 bases; J trimming: 6 bases; junction bases outside the gene matches: 18. In DNA form, the CDR3 reads TGTGCCACCAGTGATTTGGTTAGCGGGGAACCCCTTGGAGGCCGCAATGAGCAGTTCTTC. It is translated as CATSDLVSGEPLGGRNEQFF.

V is TRBV29-1 and J is TRBJ1-1, with 9 positions matching TRBD1. With 5 bases clipped from V and 4 bases from J, the junction kept 8 bases outside the gene matches. The germline CDR1 and CDR2 sequences are SQVTM and ANQGSEA. This CDR3 contains 14 residues. The CDR3 protein is CSVTRDRDGTEAFF. CDR3 sequence (DNA): TGCAGCGTTACTAGGGACAGGGATGGCACTGAAGCTTTCTTT.

This clonotype has just a few counts. This chain links TRBV2 with TRBJ2-5; 7 positions agree with TRBD2. The J segment lost 2 bases and the V segment lost 4 bases, leaving 7 bases of the junction unmatched. Germline V gene lookup returns CDR1 SNHLY and CDR2 FYNNEI. This CDR3 has 15 residues. CDR3 nucleotides: TGTGCCAGCAGTGTCCAACCGGGACTACAAGAGACCCAGTACTTC. Translation gives CASSVQPGLQETQYF.

This clonotype has only a few counts. The rearrangement uses TRBV11-2 and TRBJ2-5; D may be TRBD2 (6 bases). Germline V gene lookup returns CDR1 SGHAT and CDR2 FQNNGV. The V end was cut by 3 bases, the J end by 4 bases, with 12 bases between. The CDR3 spans 14 residues. The CDR3, as DNA: TGTGCCAGCAGCTTGATGGAGGGGCTAGAGACCCAGTACTTC. Translating it yields CASSLMEGLETQYF.

This chain uses TRBV7-2 with TRBJ2-7; 7 bases match TRBD1. CDR1 and CDR2 from the germline V gene are SGHTA and FQGNSA. The CDR3 length is 14 residues. V lost 7 bases, J lost 2 bases, and 8 bases stayed unmatched. The CDR3 is CASTRDRAAYEQYF. In nucleotides, the CDR3 is TGTGCCAGCACCCGGGACAGAGCTGCCTACGAGCAGTACTTC.

The V call is TRBV7-2, the J call TRBJ2-5, with D perhaps matching TRBD1 (6 bases). The V and J ends lost 2 bases and 1 base respectively, with 11 bases between them. The CDR3 has 15 amino acids. Germline lookup yields CDR1 SGHTA and CDR2 FQGNSA. The CDR3, as DNA: TGTGCCAGCAGCTTACGGAACAGGGCCCAAGAGACCCAGTACTTC. It encodes CASSLRNRAQETQYF.

The chain employs TRBV12-3 or TRBV12-4 and TRBJ2-7; no clear D. There are 14 residues in the CDR3. The V end lost 5 bases, the J end lost 0 bases, and 11 bases lay between the germline ends. CDR3 DNA: TGTGCCAGCAGTACTCCAGACGGCTCCTACGAGCAGTACTTC. Protein: CASSTPDGSYEQYF.

The V and J genes are TRBV20-1 and TRBJ2-7, with 11 bases identical to TRBD1. Germline trimming cut 0 bases from V and 7 bases from J; bases unmatched to any gene: 11. Looked up from germline, CDR1 is DFQATT and CDR2 is SNEGSKA (reference sequence). This CDR3 contains 16 residues. CDR3 amino acids: CSARDPGQGVMGEQYF. In DNA, the CDR3 is TGCAGTGCTAGAGATCCGGGACAGGGGGTGATGGGTGAGCAGTACTTC.

This clonotype was picked up a small number of times. The CDR3 protein is CASSRGVGETQYF. The CDR3 DNA sequence: TGTGCCAGCTCTCGTGGGGTGGGAGAGACCCAGTACTTC. This rearrangement joins TRBV27 to TRBJ2-5; D unclear. CDR1 MNHEY and CDR2 SMNVEV come from the germline V gene (reference sequence). The CDR3 has 13 amino acids. The germline V and J ends were trimmed by 8 bases and 4 bases, with 14 bases remaining between them.

CDR3 residues: CSARLGARDEQFF. CDR3 DNA: TGCAGTGCTAGATTGGGGGCGAGGGATGAGCAGTTCTTC. The chain has TRBV20-1 and TRBJ2-5; perhaps TRBD1 as D (6 bases). The J call may be mistaken, given a closer DNA end match to TRBJ2-1. Germline values: CDR1 DFQATT, CDR2 SNEGSKA (reference sequence). CDR3 size: 13 residues.

The gene calls are TRBV11-3 and TRBJ2-7, with TRBD1 identical over 8 bases. Trimming removed 6 bases from V and 4 bases from J; junction bases left unmatched: 11. The CDR3 is 15 amino acids. CDR1 is SGHNT, CDR2 YENEEA, per germline. CDR3 protein: CASSPRLQGEYEQYF. The CDR3 DNA follows: TGTGCCAGCAGTCCACGATTACAGGGGGAATACGAGCAGTACTTC.

This clonotype has only a few counts. The chain carries TRBV3-1 and TRBJ2-2; D may be TRBD2 (5 bases). Germline V lookup: CDR1 LGHDT, CDR2 YNNKEL (reference sequence). This CDR3 has 15 amino acids. V was trimmed by 4 bases and J by 3 bases, leaving 12 bases between them. The CDR3 nucleotides read TGTGCCAGCAGCCCCAACATCGGGGACACCGGGGAGCTGTTTTTT. Translation: CASSPNIGDTGELFF.

This clonotype has just a few counts. The chain links TRBV7-2 to TRBJ1-6; D is ambiguous. The CDR3 is made up of 14 amino acids. V lost 5 bases to trimming and J lost 8 bases, with 13 bases between them. Germline lookup yields CDR1 SGHTA and CDR2 FQGNSA. The DNA of the CDR3 is TGTGCCAGCAGCACCTCTCGACGGGATTCACCCCTCCACTTT. Its translation: CASSTSRRDSPLHF.

At least ten counts were recorded for this clonotype. The V and J genes are TRBV12-3 or TRBV12-4 and TRBJ2-5, with 8 bases aligning to TRBD2. Trimming at V came to 5 bases and at J to 2 bases, leaving 16 bases not matched to a gene. The CDR3 sequence is 18 residues long. This chain's CDR3 is CASSPSGTRTLSQETQYF. In DNA, the CDR3 is TGTGCCAGCAGTCCCTCCGGGACTAGGACCCTCTCTCAAGAGACCCAGTACTTC.